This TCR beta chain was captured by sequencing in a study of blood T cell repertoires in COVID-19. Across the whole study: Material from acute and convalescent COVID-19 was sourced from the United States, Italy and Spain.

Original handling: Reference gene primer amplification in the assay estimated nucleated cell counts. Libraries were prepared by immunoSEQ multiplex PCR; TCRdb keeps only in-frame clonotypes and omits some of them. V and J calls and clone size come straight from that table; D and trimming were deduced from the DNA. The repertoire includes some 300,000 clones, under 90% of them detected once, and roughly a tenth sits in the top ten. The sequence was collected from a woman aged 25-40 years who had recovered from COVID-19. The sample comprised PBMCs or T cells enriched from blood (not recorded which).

CDR3 amino acids: CASSYSAGNNQPQHF. The CDR3 bases are TGTGCCAGCAGTTACTCGGCAGGCAACAATCAGCCCCAGCATTTT. The J gene is TRBJ1-5, the V gene TRBV6-5; unclear D gene. This CDR3 contains 15 residues. Germline V lookup: CDR1 MNHEY, CDR2 SVGAGI. V was cut by 0 bases and J by 3 bases, with 9 bases left in between.